Listed below are T cell receptor beta chains from one sample, sequenced in a study of cytomegalovirus exposure and HLA in healthy donors. The method was immunoSEQ multiplex PCR; TCRdb's version includes in-frame clones alone and lacks a portion of them. Among more than 95,000 clones listed, 80% to 90% were seen once. The sequenced material came from PBMCs. The receptor set was obtained from a young woman in good health and CMV-seronegative. CDR3s include the opening cysteine and the closing phenylalanine or tryptophan. The D gene is left open where the match is weak. The size of a clone is reported for some rows only, either as once, few or many, or as a class for expanded clones.

J gene | D gene | clone size | V gene | CDR3 protein | CDR3 DNA
TRBJ1-2 | TRBD1 | . | TRBV27 | CASGPGTGAGGYTF | TGTGCCAGCGGCCCCGGCACAGGGGCGGGGGGCTACACCTTC
TRBJ2-6 | . | . | TRBV5-1 | CASSSAGANVLTF | TGCGCCAGCAGCTCCGCTGGGGCCAACGTCCTGACTTTC
TRBJ2-6 | . | . | TRBV29-1 | CSVDSDSGANVLTF | TGCAGCGTTGATTCAGACTCTGGGGCCAACGTCCTGACTTTC
TRBJ2-3 | TRBD2 | . | TRBV15 | CATSRVGLAGTDTQYF | TGTGCCACCAGCAGGGTGGGACTAGCGGGGACAGATACGCAGTATTTT
TRBJ2-7 | TRBD2 | . | TRBV6-5 | CASSYEASGSYEQYF | TGTGCCAGCAGTTACGAGGCTAGCGGCTCCTACGAGCAGTACTTC
TRBJ2-7 | TRBD2 | once | TRBV2 | CASSDAGRAHEQYF | TGTGCCAGCAGTGACGCTGGGAGGGCCCACGAGCAGTACTTC
TRBJ2-1 | TRBD2 | . | TRBV4-3 | CASSQAGGDEQFF | TGCGCCAGCAGCCAAGCGGGAGGGGATGAGCAGTTCTTC
TRBJ2-1 | TRBD2 | . | TRBV6-1 | CASSSGTSQFNEQFF | TGTGCCAGCAGCTCCGGGACTAGTCAGTTCAATGAGCAGTTCTTC
TRBJ2-7 | . | . | TRBV15 | CATSRDRATYEQYF | TGTGCCACCAGCAGAGACAGGGCTACCTACGAGCAGTACTTC
TRBJ1-2 | . | . | TRBV29-1 | CSVETDPRGYTF | TGCAGCGTTGAGACAGACCCGCGAGGCTACACCTTC
TRBJ1-4 | . | . | TRBV5-1 | CASSRTGSATNEKLFF | TGCGCCAGCAGCCGCACGGGGTCTGCAACTAATGAAAAACTGTTTTTT
TRBJ1-4 | TRBD1 | . | TRBV28 | CASRPTGGGNEKLFF | TGTGCCAGCAGACCCACAGGGGGCGGTAATGAAAAACTGTTTTTT
TRBJ2-6 | TRBD1 | . | TRBV28 | CASRSAGTGPRGANVLTF | TGTGCCAGCAGGTCAGCCGGGACAGGGCCTCGTGGGGCCAACGTCCTGACTTTC
TRBJ2-7 | TRBD1 | . | TRBV7-2 | CASSPSTGGYEQYF | TGTGCCAGCAGCCCGTCGACAGGGGGCTACGAGCAGTACTTC
TRBJ1-5 | . | . | TRBV30 | CAWSVLGGQPQHF | TGTGCCTGGAGTGTACTGGGGGGTCAGCCCCAGCATTTT
TRBJ2-3 | . | . | TRBV5-6 | CASSLARADTQYF | TGTGCCAGCAGCTTGGCGAGGGCAGATACGCAGTATTTT
TRBJ1-4 | TRBD1 | . | TRBV7-2 | CASSSWAQGAATNEKLFF | TGTGCCAGCAGCTCGTGGGCCCAGGGGGCCGCAACTAATGAAAAACTGTTTTTT
TRBJ2-1 | . | . | TRBV11-2 | CASSLGVAPEQFF | TGTGCCAGCAGCTTAGGTGTAGCGCCTGAGCAGTTCTTC
TRBJ2-3 | TRBD2 | . | TRBV4-3 | CASSQVRGGSTDTQYF | TGCGCCAGCAGCCAAGTCCGGGGGGGGAGCACAGATACGCAGTATTTT
TRBJ2-3 | TRBD1 | few | TRBV15 | CATSRDYGRGLSDTQYF | TGTGCCACCAGCAGAGACTACGGCAGGGGGCTTTCAGATACGCAGTATTTT
TRBJ2-5 | . | . | TRBV27 | CASSLSLAAETQYF | TGTGCCAGCAGTTTGTCTCTGGCGGCGGAGACCCAGTACTTC
TRBJ2-1 | TRBD2 | . | TRBV27 | CASCSFSGRAADEQFF | TGTGCCAGCTGTTCCTTTAGCGGGAGGGCCGCGGATGAGCAGTTCTTC
TRBJ2-3 | . | . | TRBV18 | CASSPQGDTQYF | TGTGCCAGCTCACCCCAGGGGGATACGCAGTATTTT
TRBJ2-1 | TRBD2 | . | TRBV4-1 | CASSQDGLANYNEQFF | TGCGCCAGCAGCCAAGATGGACTAGCGAACTACAATGAGCAGTTCTTC
TRBJ1-1 | . | . | TRBV6-1 | CASSETTNTEAFF | TGTGCCAGCAGTGAAACTACGAACACTGAAGCTTTCTTT
TRBJ2-2 | . | . | TRBV28 | CASSSEGVLGELFF | TGTGCCAGCAGTTCTGAGGGGGTTCTGGGGGAGCTGTTTTTT
TRBJ1-1 | . | . | TRBV30 | CALIPRTSEAFF | TGTGCCTTAATCCCCAGGACTTCTGAAGCTTTCTTT
TRBJ1-1 | . | . | TRBV30 | CAWALMNTEAFF | TGTGCCTGGGCCCTAATGAACACTGAAGCTTTCTTT
TRBJ1-3 | TRBD1 | . | TRBV30 | CAWSTDRADGNTIYF | TGTGCCTGGAGCACGGACAGGGCAGATGGAAACACCATATATTTT
TRBJ1-2 | TRBD1 | . | TRBV6-1 | CASRIPGQGLDGYTF | TGTGCCAGCAGAATACCGGGACAGGGCTTGGATGGCTACACCTTC
TRBJ1-4 | . | . | TRBV15 | CATSRDITATNEKLFF | TGTGCCACCAGCAGAGATATCACGGCAACTAATGAAAAACTGTTTTTT
TRBJ2-3 | TRBD2 | . | TRBV7-8 | CASSFTSGGTDTQYF | TGTGCCAGCAGCTTTACTAGCGGGGGCACAGATACGCAGTATTTT
TRBJ2-7 | TRBD2 | . | TRBV13 | CASSQGLADSYEQYF | TGTGCCAGCAGCCAGGGACTAGCGGATTCCTACGAGCAGTACTTC